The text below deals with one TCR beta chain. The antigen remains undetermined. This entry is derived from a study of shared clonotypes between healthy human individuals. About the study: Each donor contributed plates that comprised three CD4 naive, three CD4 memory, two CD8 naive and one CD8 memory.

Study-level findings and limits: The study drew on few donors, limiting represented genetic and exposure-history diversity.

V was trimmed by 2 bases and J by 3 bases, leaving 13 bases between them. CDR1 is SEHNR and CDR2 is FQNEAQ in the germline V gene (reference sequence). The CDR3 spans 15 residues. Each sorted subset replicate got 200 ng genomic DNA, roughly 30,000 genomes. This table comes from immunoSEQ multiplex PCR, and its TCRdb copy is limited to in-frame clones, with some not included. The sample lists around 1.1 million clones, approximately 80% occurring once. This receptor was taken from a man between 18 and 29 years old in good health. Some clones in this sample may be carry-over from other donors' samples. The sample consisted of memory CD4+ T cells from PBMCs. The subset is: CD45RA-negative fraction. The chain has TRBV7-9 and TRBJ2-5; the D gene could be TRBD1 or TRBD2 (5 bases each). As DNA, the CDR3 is TGTGCCAGCAGCTTACCCCGGGACCTAAAAGAGACCCAGTACTTC. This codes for CASSLPRDLKETQYF. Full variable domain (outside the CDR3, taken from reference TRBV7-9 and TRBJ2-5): DTGVSQNPRHKITKRGQNVTFRCDPISEHNRLYWYRQTLGQGPEFLTYFQNEAQLEKSRLLSDRFSAERPKGSFSTLEIQRTEQGDSAMYLCASSLPRDLKETQYFGPGTRLLVL.